This entry is about one TCR beta chain. The sample originates from a study of spatial heterogeneity in lung cancer. This CDR3 is built from 14 residues. V was shortened by 6 bases and J by 5 bases, with 15 bases between the two germline ends. Per germline, CDR1 MNHEY and CDR2 SVGAGI. Time point in this sample: sample taken at primary tumor resection. One entry per CDR3 protein results from TCRdb running MiXCR on the 5' RACE reads. Counted here are tens of thousands of distinct CDR3 sequences, approximately 12% occurring once; the ten biggest clones make up over 40%. The source of this sequence is a male donor with early-stage non-small cell lung cancer. The starting material was PBMCs, obtained at surgery. The chain links TRBV6-5 to TRBJ2-3; tentative D call: TRBD1 (6 bases). The CDR3 here is CASRILGRGDTQYF. CDR3 DNA: TGTGCCAGCAGGATCCTGGGCAGGGGAGATACGCAGTATTTT.